These 9 T cell receptor beta chains were sequenced from one sample in a study of T cell responses to AZD1222 COVID-19 vaccine. Produced via immunoSEQ multiplex PCR; TCRdb's table is partial and in-frame only. The repertoire holds about 160,000 clones, roughly 90% seen once, with approximately 1.5% in the top ten. The sequencing here drew on peripheral blood, taken on day 0 of AZD1222 vaccination. These receptors originate from an adult in good health.

The chain uses TRBV4-1 and TRBJ2-3; D is ambiguous. With 5 bases removed from V and 2 bases from J, the gap between germline ends came to 17 bases. The CDR3 sequence is 16 residues long. The germline V gene has CDR1 MGHRA and CDR2 YSYEKL. CDR3 sequence (DNA): TGCGCCAGCAGCGGGGTGGGTTTTTTTGTCACAGATACGCAGTATTTT. This codes for CASSGVGFFVTDTQYF.

The rearrangement uses TRBV5-6 and TRBJ2-1; 10 bases map to TRBD2. V was pared by 4 bases and J by 9 bases, with 7 bases of the junction left unmatched. The CDR3 runs 14 residues. The germline gives CDR1 SGHDT, CDR2 YYEEEE. CDR3 amino acids: CASSTLAGDIEQFF. The CDR3 DNA is TGTGCCAGCAGCACCCTAGCGGGAGATATTGAGCAGTTCTTC.

The CDR3 spells CASSLQGFNYGYTF. In DNA, the CDR3 is TGTGCCAGCAGTTTGCAGGGGTTTAACTATGGCTACACCTTC. This rearrangement joins TRBV27 to TRBJ1-2; D is possibly TRBD1 (6 bases). CDR1 is MNHEY and CDR2 is SMNVEV in the germline V gene (reference sequence). This CDR3 is 14 amino acids long. V gave up 3 bases and J gave up 1 base, with 9 bases separating them.

The chain recombines TRBV30 with TRBJ1-2; D unclear. Trimming took off 0 bases at V and 2 bases at J, with 10 bases between the two ends. CDR3 length: 14 residues. The germline V gene has CDR1 GTSNPN and CDR2 SVGIG (reference sequence). The chain's CDR3 is CAWSVLHRNYGYTF. CDR3 in DNA: TGTGCCTGGAGTGTACTTCACAGAAACTATGGCTACACCTTC.

CDR3 sequence: CASSLTIDTEAFF. The CDR3 DNA sequence: TGTGCCAGCAGTCTCACCATAGACACTGAAGCTTTCTTT. The V call is TRBV12-3 or TRBV12-4, the J call TRBJ1-1; no clear D gene. The CDR3 covers 13 residues. With 5 bases removed from V and 3 bases from J, the gap between germline ends came to 10 bases.

The chain combines TRBV28 with TRBJ1-1, with D perhaps matching TRBD1 (6 bases). The CDR3 is 19 amino acids. Germline CDR1 is MDHEN and CDR2 is SYDVKM. The germline V and J ends were trimmed by 8 bases and 2 bases, with 30 bases remaining between them. CDR3 DNA sequence: TGTGCCAGCGCTTTGAAGGTCGGGGGCGAGGGTCCCCTTAACACTGAAGCTTTCTTT. It encodes CASALKVGGEGPLNTEAFF.

The chain combines TRBV19 with TRBJ1-1; D ambiguous. CDR1 and CDR2 (germline): LNHDA, SQIVND (reference sequence). V lost 6 bases and J lost 8, with 25 bases in between. The CDR3 is 16 residues long. CDR3 loop: CASRSSRAARNREAFF. The CDR3 nucleotides are TGTGCCAGTAGAAGCAGTCGGGCAGCACGCAATCGAGAAGCTTTCTTT.

The chain combines TRBV19 with TRBJ2-1; D gene ambiguous. The CDR3 sequence is 14 residues long. Trimming shortened V by 3 bases and J by 7 bases, and 13 bases separated the two germline ends. Germline values: CDR1 LNHDA, CDR2 SQIVND (reference sequence). This CDR3 reads CASSITGPLNEQFF. DNA for the CDR3: TGTGCCAGTAGTATCACCGGTCCGTTGAATGAGCAGTTCTTC.

This chain uses TRBV28 with TRBJ1-1; 8 positions match TRBD1. This CDR3 spans 14 amino acids. V was clipped by 6 bases and J by 5 bases; unmatched bases: 8. Germline V gene lookup returns CDR1 MDHEN and CDR2 SYDVKM. The CDR3 reads CASSLDRVVTEAFF. DNA of the CDR3: TGTGCCAGCAGCTTGGACAGGGTAGTAACTGAAGCTTTCTTT.